The 8 T cell receptor beta chains below were found in one sample sequenced in a study of blood T cells in healthy people across ages (dated by TCRdb to about 2015). The library was built by means of 5' RACE. The second PCR ran for about 7 to 11 cycles and used a J-beta primer mix along with a sample-barcoded 5' primer. Starting from the raw public reads, TCRdb applied fastp trimming at Q25, assembled clones with MiXCR and retained in-frame beta chains. Every CDR3 protein is listed once, alongside the most common genes and DNA of its rows. This sample holds 1,800,000 or so distinct CDR3 sequences; roughly 43% were observed only once. Around 23% of the sample lies in the top ten. Sequenced sample: blood. The source is a human donor in good health.

The rearrangement uses TRBV5-1 and TRBJ1-1, with 8 bases identical to TRBD1. The V segment lost 5 bases and the J segment 5 bases; nucleotides outside the gene matches: 11. The CDR3 loop spans 15 amino acids. CDR1 is SGHRS, CDR2 YFSETQ, per germline. CDR3 in amino acids: CASSFDGQGFTEAFF. CDR3 bases: TGCGCCAGCAGTTTTGACGGACAGGGCTTTACTGAAGCTTTCTTT.

The chain uses TRBV14 and TRBJ1-1; the D is unclear. Looked up from germline, CDR1 is SGHDN and CDR2 is FVKESK. The CDR3 runs to 14 residues. V lost 9 bases, J lost 5 bases, and 19 bases lay in between. CDR3 amino acids: CASSPLTVETEAFF. As DNA, the CDR3 is TGTGCCAGTAGTCCCCTGACGGTGGAGACTGAAGCTTTCTTT.

J is TRBJ1-2 and V is TRBV4-3; D gene ambiguous. The V end was cut by 2 bases, the J end by 7 bases, with 23 bases between. This CDR3 spans 17 amino acids. Germline CDR1 reads LGHNA; CDR2 reads YSLEER. CDR3 amino acids: CASSQTDGELETGGYTF. The CDR3 bases are TGCGCCAGCAGCCAAACGGACGGGGAATTAGAAACGGGTGGCTACACCTTC.

The chain uses TRBV12-3 or TRBV12-4 and TRBJ2-3; TRBD2 agrees at 9 bases. Trimming removed 6 bases from V and 3 bases from J; junction bases left unmatched: 13. This CDR3 contains 17 residues. CDR3 DNA: TGTGCCAGCAGCTTGTCCCCCAGCGGGGGGATTACAGATACGCAGTATTTT. Its translation: CASSLSPSGGITDTQYF.

Turning to this clonotype: It may be a read error: a sequence one base away is much more abundant. This sequence joins TRBV12-3 or TRBV12-4 and TRBJ1-1; 8 bases agree with TRBD1. The CDR3 is 14 amino acids. The CDR3 region is CANSLRDRPPEAFF. The CDR3 DNA is TGTGCCAACAGTTTACGGGACAGGCCTCCTGAAGCTTTCTTT.

The chain links TRBV25-1 to TRBJ1-2; D not resolved. The CDR3 loop spans 13 amino acids. Germline assignment: CDR1 MGHDK and CDR2 SYGVNS. Trimming stripped 3 bases from V and 6 bases from J, with 11 bases between. The CDR3 spells CASSESLADGYTF. The CDR3 coding sequence is TGTGCCAGCAGTGAGTCTTTGGCAGATGGCTACACCTTC.

This clonotype turned up a few times. The CDR3 spells CASSLPGVQQFF. The CDR3 DNA sequence: TGTGCCAGCAGTTTACCCGGGGTTCAGCAGTTCTTC. V and J are TRBV27 and TRBJ2-1; D is perhaps TRBD2 (5 bases). Germline V gene lookup returns CDR1 MNHEY and CDR2 SMNVEV (reference sequence). This CDR3 is built from 12 residues. The germline V and J ends were trimmed by 2 bases and 11 bases, with 10 bases remaining between them.

The chain recombines TRBV7-3 with TRBJ2-2; D may match TRBD1 or TRBD2 (5 bases each). Trimming shortened V by 4 bases and J by 7 bases, and 10 bases separated the two germline ends. CDR1 and CDR2 (germline): SGHTA, FQGTGA. This CDR3 contains 13 residues. CDR3 in amino acids: CASSSGPNGELFF. The CDR3, as DNA: TGTGCCAGCAGCTCGGGACCAAACGGGGAGCTGTTTTTT. Variable domain in full (rest from reference TRBV7-3 and TRBJ2-2): GAGVSQTPSNKVTEKGKYVELRCDPISGHTALYWYRQSLGQGPEFLIYFQGTGAADDSGLPNDRFFAVRPEGSVSTLKIQRTERGDSAVYLCASSSGPNGELFFGEGSRLTVL.